Here is one T cell receptor beta chain with its context. This CDR3 has 16 amino acids. The trim removed 2 bases at V and 0 bases at J, leaving 4 bases unmatched. Germline CDR1 and CDR2: MDHEN and SYDVKM. This record comes from a study of blood T cell repertoires in COVID-19. This table comes from immunoSEQ multiplex PCR, and its TCRdb copy is limited to in-frame clones, with some not included. Among 65,000 to 100,000 clones listed, around nine tenths were seen once. Specimen: peripheral blood. The sequence came from a woman of 80 years or more with acute or convalescent COVID-19. The chain is built from TRBV28 and TRBJ1-1; the match to TRBD1 covers 9 bases. CDR3 nucleotide sequence: TGTGCCAGCAGTTTAACAGGGGGCGGAATGAACACTGAAGCTTTCTTT. This translates into CASSLTGGGMNTEAFF.